Sequencing of this T cell receptor beta chain was carried out in a study of PD-1 blockade in classical Hodgkin lymphoma. The study's findings and limits: As was reported, newly diagnosed patients showed lower baseline TCR diversity than healthy donors did. The study found that TCR diversity rose significantly by C4D1 in CD4+ but not CD8+ cells. There remain no defined causes for the repertoire differences, which possibly reflect disease activity or prior therapy.

Time point in this sample: cycle 4 day 1 (C4D1), after 5 to 7 weeks of nivolumab. Each patient experienced a relapse that followed autologous stem cell transplantation, and brentuximab vedotin exposure varied. Negative selection with magnetic separation was used to purify CD4+ T cells from thawed PBMCs. When best responses were assessed, they were complete response, partial response or progressive disease. This CDR3 is 15 amino acids long. CDR1 is SGDLS and CDR2 is YYNGEE in the germline V gene. V was shortened by 0 bases and J by 7 bases, with 13 bases between the two germline ends. The assay was immunoSEQ multiplex PCR, and TCRdb's table has in-frame clones only and misses some. The repertoire holds about 30,000 clones, with around 86% as singletons. Concerning this clone: The antigen is not known.

This chain connects TRBV9 to TRBJ1-4, with D possibly matching TRBD1 (6 bases). The receptor was isolated from a human donor with classical Hodgkin lymphoma. The specimen comprised CD4+ T cells from blood, sampled before the fourth cycle of nivolumab. The CDR3 coding sequence is TGTGCCAGCAGCGTAGAGGGGGGGTTGAGTGAAAAACTGTTTTTT. It translates to CASSVEGGLSEKLFF.